The 7 T cell receptor beta chains below were found in one sample sequenced in a study of OX40 agonist ivuxolimab in advanced cancers. Clones were sequenced by immunoSEQ multiplex PCR, and TCRdb holds only the in-frame ones, with some missing. The sample records some 74,000 clones, roughly 94% being singletons. This material consisted of CD4+ or CD8+ T cells sorted from blood, taken in a trial of the OX40 agonist ivuxolimab. The receptors come from an adult with an advanced solid tumor such as melanoma, head and neck, liver or kidney cancer.

The rearrangement links TRBV27 to TRBJ1-2, with 10 bases that match TRBD1. The CDR3 is 16 residues long. Germline trimming cut 4 bases from V and 5 bases from J; bases unmatched to any gene: 10. CDR1 and CDR2 from the germline V gene are MNHEY and SMNVEV (reference sequence). This CDR3 reads CASSSMTGGSPYGYTF. In DNA, the CDR3 is TGTGCCAGCAGTTCGATGACAGGGGGCTCTCCTTATGGCTACACCTTC.

This clone occurred once. This sequence joins TRBV6-6 and TRBJ2-1; possible D gene TRBD1, 6 bases. V shed 4 bases and J shed 4 bases, with 14 bases lying between them. CDR3 length equals 15 residues. Per the germline V gene, CDR1 is MNHNY and CDR2 is SVGAGI (reference sequence). CDR3 nucleotides: TGTGCCAGCAGTTCATCCCCGACAGGTTACAATGAGCAGTTCTTC. This encodes CASSSSPTGYNEQFF.

This sequence joins TRBV6-4 and TRBJ2-2, with 7 bases aligning to TRBD2. The J segment lost 3 bases and the V segment lost 5 bases, leaving 6 bases of the junction unmatched. The CDR3 totals 15 residues. The germline V gene has CDR1 MRHNA and CDR2 SNTAGT. CDR3 sequence reads: CASSPGSGDTGELFF. As DNA, the CDR3 is TGTGCCAGCAGTCCGGGGAGCGGGGACACCGGGGAGCTGTTTTTT.

The J gene is TRBJ1-5, the V gene TRBV19; D possibly corresponds to TRBD1 (5 bases). V lost 0 bases and J lost 3, with 9 bases in between. The CDR3 loop spans 15 amino acids. CDR1 is LNHDA, CDR2 SQIVND, per germline (reference sequence). DNA for the CDR3: TGTGCCAGTAGTATAGACAGGGCTACCAATCAGCCCCAGCATTTT. This codes for CASSIDRATNQPQHF.

The CDR3, as DNA: TGTGCCAGCAGCCAATGGGAAAGGGTAGATGGCTACACCTTC. Its translation is CASSQWERVDGYTF. The chain uses TRBV16 and TRBJ1-2, with unresolved D. The CDR3 totals 14 residues. Germline-derived CDR1 and CDR2 are KGHSY and FQNENV. Trimming took 1 base from V and 6 from J, leaving 12 bases between them.

This sequence joins TRBV5-6 and TRBJ1-1, with 7 bases aligning to TRBD1. Trimming at V came to 2 bases and at J to 1 base, leaving 2 bases not matched to a gene. The CDR3 is made up of 14 amino acids. Germline assignment: CDR1 SGHDT and CDR2 YYEEEE. CDR3 DNA: TGTGCCAGCAGCTTAGGACAGGCGAACACTGAAGCTTTCTTT. Translating it yields CASSLGQANTEAFF.

The chain joins TRBV10-1 to TRBJ2-1; D may be TRBD2 (6 bases). Trimming left V 6 bases short and J 0 bases short, with 12 bases between. The CDR3 has 15 residues. Per the germline V gene, CDR1 is WNHNN and CDR2 is SYGVQD (reference sequence). CDR3: CASSRDGSSYNEQFF. Here the CDR3 DNA reads TGCGCCAGCAGCCGCGACGGGAGCTCCTACAATGAGCAGTTCTTC.